What follows are 3 T cell receptor beta chains derived from one specimen sequenced in a study of T-cell memory formation after mild COVID-19. TCRdb analysed the 5' RACE reads with MiXCR anew, one entry per CDR3 protein. The table shows 40,000 to 45,000 distinct CDR3 sequences, with approximately 9.7% occurring only once. What was sequenced was PBMCs or a T cell subset sorted from them (not recorded which). All receptors derive from an adult woman who had mild COVID-19 (a few samples of this study predate the infection). Cell type and time point are not known.

This clonotype showed up just a few times. This rearrangement joins TRBV5-1 to TRBJ1-6, with 10 positions matching TRBD1. Trimming removed 1 base from V and 10 bases from J; junction bases left unmatched: 5. This CDR3 contains 15 residues. CDR1 is SGHRS, CDR2 YFSETQ, per germline. DNA of the CDR3: TGCGCCAGCAGCTTGCGGACAGGGGGATTGTCACCCCTCCACTTT. This sequence encodes CASSLRTGGLSPLHF.

In this sample, this clonotype turned up many times. The chain uses TRBV7-2 and TRBJ2-2; D is possibly TRBD1 (5 bases). The CDR3 loop spans 13 amino acids. V was clipped by 1 base and J by 6 bases, with 6 bases between them. Germline CDR1 and CDR2: SGHTA and FQGNSA. CDR3 sequence (DNA): TGTGCCAGCAGCTTAGACAGGCCCGGGGAGCTGTTTTTT. This translates into CASSLDRPGELFF. Full variable domain (rest looked up from reference TRBV7-2 and TRBJ2-2): GAGVSQSPSNKVTEKGKDVELRCDPISGHTALYWYRQSLGQGLEFLIYFQGNSAPDKSGLPSDRFSAERTGGSVSTLTIQRTQQEDSAVYLCASSLDRPGELFFGEGSRLTVL.

This clonotype was counted a few times. This chain connects TRBV20-1 to TRBJ2-1, with TRBD2 matching 11 bases. Trimming took 6 bases from V and 2 from J; bases not matched to a gene: 3. This CDR3 region has 14 residues. CDR1 DFQATT and CDR2 SNEGSKA come from the germline V gene (reference sequence). The CDR3 loop reads CSALLAGAYNEQFF. CDR3 DNA sequence: TGCAGTGCGCTACTAGCGGGAGCCTACAATGAGCAGTTCTTC.